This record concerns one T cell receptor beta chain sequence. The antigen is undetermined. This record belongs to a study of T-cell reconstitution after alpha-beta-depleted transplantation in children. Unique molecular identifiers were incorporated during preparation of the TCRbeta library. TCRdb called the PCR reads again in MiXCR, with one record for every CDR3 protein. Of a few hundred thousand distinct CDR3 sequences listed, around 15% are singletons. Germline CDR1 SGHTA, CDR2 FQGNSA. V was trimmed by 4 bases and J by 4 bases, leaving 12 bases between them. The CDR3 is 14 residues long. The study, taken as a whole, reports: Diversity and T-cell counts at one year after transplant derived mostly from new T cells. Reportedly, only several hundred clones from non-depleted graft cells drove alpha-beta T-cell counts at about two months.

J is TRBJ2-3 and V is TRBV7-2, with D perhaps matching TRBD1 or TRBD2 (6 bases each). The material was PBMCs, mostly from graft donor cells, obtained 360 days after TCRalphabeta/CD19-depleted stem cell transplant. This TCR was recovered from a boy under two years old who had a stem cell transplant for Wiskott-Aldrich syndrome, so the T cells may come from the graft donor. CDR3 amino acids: CASSSWGAADTQYF. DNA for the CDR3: TGTGCCAGCAGCTCTTGGGGGGCCGCAGATACGCAGTATTTT.